The 26 T cell receptor beta chains below come from one sample, sequenced in a study of blood T cell repertoires in COVID-19. Sequenced by immunoSEQ multiplex PCR; TCRdb stores in-frame clones only, minus some. The repertoire holds 250,000 to 350,000 clones, roughly 88% seen once, with roughly 9% in the top ten. The source material was peripheral blood. These receptors originate from a man aged 18 to 29 with active or convalescent COVID-19.

CDR3 DNA: TGTGCCAGCAGGCCGGGACAGGGGGGTTACTACGAGCAGTACTTC. Encoded protein: CASRPGQGGYYEQYF. The rearrangement uses TRBV6-5 and TRBJ2-7; 11 bases align to TRBD1. The trim removed 6 bases at V and 3 bases at J, leaving 7 bases unmatched. In germline, CDR1 is MNHEY, CDR2 SVGAGI. This CDR3 has 15 amino acids.

V is TRBV11-2 and J is TRBJ1-3; D unresolved. The germline V gene has CDR1 SGHAT and CDR2 FQNNGV. The CDR3 sequence is 14 residues long. V lost 1 base and J lost 8, with 12 bases in between. The CDR3 bases are TGTGCCAGCAGCTTAGTTCCGGCGAGGGACACCATATATTTT. It specifies CASSLVPARDTIYF. The full variable domain, rest sourced from reference TRBV11-2 and TRBJ1-3, is EAGVAQSPRYKIIEKRQSVAFWCNPISGHATLYWYQQILGQGPKLLIQFQNNGVVDDSQLPKDRFSAERLKGVDSTLKIQPAKLEDSAVYLCASSLVPARDTIYFGEGSWLTVV.

The V and J genes are TRBV5-4 and TRBJ2-5, with a weak D call TRBD2 (5 bases). CDR3 length: 15 residues. Germline values: CDR1 SGHNT, CDR2 YYREEE (reference sequence). V lost 3 bases, J lost 2 bases, and 14 bases lay in between. The CDR3 spells CASSSRGGQQETQYF. CDR3 bases: TGTGCCAGCAGCTCTAGAGGAGGCCAACAAGAGACCCAGTACTTC.

The chain is built from TRBV9 and TRBJ2-1, with a weak D call TRBD1 (5 bases). The CDR3 loop spans 13 amino acids. Per germline, CDR1 SGDLS and CDR2 YYNGEE. The V gene lost 7 bases and the J gene lost 4 bases, with 12 bases spanning the gap. The CDR3 nucleotides are TGTGCCAGCCAAAGGGGTGGATACAATGAGCAGTTCTTC. Translation gives CASQRGGYNEQFF.

This clone was seen a few times. The CDR3 nucleotides read TGCAGTGCTATGATCCGGGGGACCCAGTACTTC. Amino acids: CSAMIRGTQYF. The genes are TRBV20-1 and TRBJ2-5; TRBD2 is a possible D gene (5 bases). Deletions cut 4 bases from V and 7 bases from J, with 10 bases between. The CDR3 runs to 11 residues. Germline CDR1 reads DFQATT; CDR2 reads SNEGSKA (reference sequence).

This clone was picked up one time. The J gene is TRBJ1-1, the V gene TRBV4-1; D call uncertain. The V end was cut by 2 bases, the J end by 6 bases, with 10 bases between. Germline assignment: CDR1 MGHRA and CDR2 YSYEKL. The CDR3 is 13 residues long. CDR3 in amino acids: CASSQYPRAEAFF. CDR3 nucleotides: TGCGCCAGCAGCCAATATCCCCGGGCTGAAGCTTTCTTT.

The chain combines TRBV28 with TRBJ1-1; D ambiguous. The V and J ends lost 6 bases and 3 bases respectively, with 11 bases between them. CDR1 MDHEN and CDR2 SYDVKM come from the germline V gene. This CDR3 is 13 amino acids long. The CDR3 loop is CASSEGADTEAFF. The CDR3 coding sequence is TGTGCCAGCAGCGAGGGTGCGGACACTGAAGCTTTCTTT.

This rearrangement joins TRBV5-1 to TRBJ2-2; possibly TRBD1 for D (5 bases). V was trimmed by 5 bases and J by 7 bases, leaving 15 bases between them. Germline-derived CDR1 and CDR2 are SGHRS and YFSETQ. This CDR3 has 14 amino acids. The CDR3 coding sequence is TGCGCCAGCAGATCAGGGTTCTCCTTCGGGGAGCTGTTTTTT. Translated, it gives CASRSGFSFGELFF.

The V call is TRBV7-8, the J call TRBJ2-5; D uncertain. V shed 1 base and J shed 8 bases, with 14 bases lying between them. The CDR3 is 14 residues long. Germline assignment: CDR1 SGHVS and CDR2 FQNEAQ. The CDR3 reads CASSLETQVGTQYF. CDR3 DNA: TGTGCCAGCAGCTTAGAAACCCAGGTTGGAACCCAGTACTTC.

This clone showed up just once. V and J are TRBV25-1 and TRBJ2-7, with D possibly being TRBD2 (6 bases). This CDR3 spans 13 amino acids. V lost 7 bases to trimming and J lost 3 bases, with 13 bases between them. The V gene's germline CDR1 is MGHDK and CDR2 SYGVNS. CDR3 loop: CASNNFGGYEQYF. The CDR3, as DNA: TGTGCCAGCAATAATTTCGGGGGCTACGAGCAGTACTTC.

The V and J genes are TRBV5-1 and TRBJ2-6; possible D gene TRBD2, 5 bases. The CDR3 runs 16 residues. Trimming removed 1 base at V and 4 bases at J, with 12 bases between. CDR1 is SGHRS and CDR2 is YFSETQ in the germline V gene. The CDR3 DNA follows: TGCGCCAGCAGCTTGCATGAGGGCTTGGGGGCCAACGTCCTGACTTTC. Its translation is CASSLHEGLGANVLTF.

The count of this clone is one. V is TRBV10-3 and J is TRBJ1-5, with 9 bases lining up with TRBD1. With V trimmed by 10 bases and J by 7 bases, 8 bases remained unmatched. The germline CDR1 and CDR2 sequences are ENHRY and SYGVKD. This CDR3 spans 13 amino acids. The CDR3 sequence: CATDGTGFQPQHF. The CDR3, as DNA: TGTGCCACCGATGGGACAGGGTTCCAGCCCCAGCATTTT.

V is TRBV6-5 and J is TRBJ2-1; TRBD2 matches 11 bases. V shed 4 bases, J shed 7 bases, and the junction held 9 bases outside the gene matches. Germline V gene data show CDR1 as MNHEY and CDR2 as SVGAGI. The CDR3 is 16 residues long. CDR3 DNA sequence: TGTGCCAGCAGTTCCCTAGCGGGGGGACGCTCGAATGAGCAGTTCTTC. It codes for CASSSLAGGRSNEQFF.

Only a few counts were recorded for this clone. The chain recombines TRBV6-5 with TRBJ1-5; 9 nucleotides match TRBD1. V dropped 5 bases and J dropped 4; count of bases not matched to a gene: 6. The CDR3 contains 15 residues. CDR1 is MNHEY, CDR2 SVGAGI, per germline. The CDR3 DNA sequence: TGTGCCAGCAGTCAACAGGGGGCATGGAATCAGCCCCAGCATTTT. It specifies CASSQQGAWNQPQHF.

This sequence joins TRBV10-3 and TRBJ1-2, with D tentatively TRBD1 (5 bases). There are 16 residues in the CDR3. Germline lookup yields CDR1 ENHRY and CDR2 SYGVKD. The V end was cut by 5 bases, the J end by 0 bases, with 16 bases between. This chain's CDR3 is CAISLLQDSANYGYTF. The DNA of the CDR3 is TGTGCCATCAGTTTGTTACAGGATTCAGCTAACTATGGCTACACCTTC.

This chain joins TRBV3-1 (or the pseudogene TRBV3-2) and TRBJ2-5; tentative D call: TRBD1 (6 bases). The CDR3 totals 14 residues. Trimming pared 4 bases from V and 1 base from J, leaving 10 bases between. Germline V CDR1 and CDR2: LGHDT, YNNKEL (reference sequence). CDR3 loop: CASSPLTGQETQYF. CDR3 DNA: TGTGCCAGCAGCCCGTTGACAGGCCAAGAGACCCAGTACTTC.

The V gene is TRBV2, the J gene TRBJ1-1; D is undetermined. The ends were cut back, 1 base at V and 7 bases at J, with 13 bases in the middle. Germline V gene lookup returns CDR1 SNHLY and CDR2 FYNNEI. This CDR3 is 14 amino acids long. The DNA for the CDR3 is TGTGCCAGCAGTGAAGGCAGTTGGCCTGATGAAGCTTTCTTT. Translated, it gives CASSEGSWPDEAFF.

The chain combines TRBV4-2 with TRBJ1-1, with D perhaps TRBD1 (5 bases). Trimming pared 4 bases from V and 1 base from J, leaving 7 bases between. The CDR3 contains 13 residues. Germline V CDR1 and CDR2: LGHNA, YNFKEQ. The DNA for the CDR3 is TGTGCCAGCAGCCGGACACCGAACACTGAAGCTTTCTTT. This gives the protein CASSRTPNTEAFF.

V is TRBV19 and J is TRBJ2-7, with 7 bases matching TRBD1. This CDR3 is 15 amino acids long. Germline CDR1 and CDR2: LNHDA and SQIVND (reference sequence). The ends lost 5 bases at V and 3 bases at J; junction bases unmatched: 10. CDR3 nucleotide sequence: TGTGCCAGTAGTTCACCGGGACAGAATCACTACGAGCAGTACTTC. Translation: CASSSPGQNHYEQYF.

This clone was observed many times. The chain's CDR3 is CASSFTGTSQYNEQFF. DNA for the CDR3: TGTGCCAGCAGCTTCACTGGGACTAGCCAATACAATGAGCAGTTCTTC. The genes are TRBV5-6 and TRBJ2-1; 9 bases line up with TRBD2. Unmatched junction bases numbered 7, after V lost 2 bases and J lost 4 bases. Germline CDR1 reads SGHDT; CDR2 reads YYEEEE. The CDR3 spans 16 residues. Using reference TRBV5-6 and TRBJ2-1 for the parts outside the CDR3, the full variable domain is DAGVTQSPTHLIKTRGQQVTLRCSPKSGHDTVSWYQQALGQGPQFIFQYYEEEERQRGNFPDRFSGHQFPNYSSELNVNALLLGDSALYLCASSFTGTSQYNEQFFGPGTRLTVL.

V and J are TRBV2 and TRBJ2-1; a possible D gene is TRBD2 (6 bases). V gave up 7 bases and J gave up 8 bases, with 27 bases separating them. Germline CDR1 and CDR2: SNHLY and FYNNEI. The length of the CDR3 is 17 residues. The CDR3 here is CASMGAGFGARLDEQFF. The CDR3 DNA is TGTGCCAGCATGGGCGCGGGGTTCGGGGCCCGGCTGGATGAGCAGTTCTTC.

V usage is TRBV4-3 and J usage is TRBJ2-5, with D perhaps matching TRBD2 (7 bases). The V end lost 0 bases, the J end lost 6 bases, and 20 bases lay between the germline ends. CDR1 and CDR2 (germline): LGHNA, YSLEER. The CDR3 is 17 amino acids. Here the CDR3 DNA reads TGCGCCAGCAGCCAAGATTTAAGTCGCGGGGGCGCCCAGACCCAGTACTTC. Encoded protein: CASSQDLSRGGAQTQYF.

The gene calls are TRBV11-2 and TRBJ2-5; 12 bases are a match to TRBD1. Germline V gene sequence: CDR1 SGHAT, CDR2 FQNNGV. V shed 5 bases, J shed 5 bases, and the junction held 3 bases outside the gene matches. The CDR3 is made up of 14 amino acids. The CDR3 sequence is CASSRDRGPETQYF. The CDR3 coding sequence is TGTGCCAGCAGCCGGGACAGGGGGCCTGAGACCCAGTACTTC.

This chain uses TRBV29-1 with TRBJ1-1; D not resolved. The V gene lost 3 bases and the J gene lost 3 bases, with 14 bases spanning the gap. Germline V gives CDR1 SQVTM, CDR2 ANQGSEA. The CDR3 loop spans 14 amino acids. The CDR3 is CSVDWARRDTEAFF. The CDR3 nucleotides are TGCAGCGTTGACTGGGCCCGGCGGGACACTGAAGCTTTCTTT.

This sequence joins TRBV5-4 and TRBJ1-6; unclear D gene. CDR1 and CDR2 from the germline V gene are SGHNT and YYREEE (reference sequence). The V and J ends lost 1 base and 5 bases respectively, with 10 bases between them. The CDR3 is 15 amino acids. CDR3 in amino acids: CASSLRIADNSPLHF. The CDR3 DNA sequence: TGTGCCAGCAGCTTGAGAATAGCAGATAATTCACCCCTCCACTTT.

The V call is TRBV25-1, the J call TRBJ1-1, with 7 bases lining up with TRBD1. The CDR3 runs to 16 residues. Germline CDR1 and CDR2: MGHDK and SYGVNS. The V gene end was trimmed by 4 bases and the J gene end by 0 bases; junction bases not matched to a gene: 8. The CDR3 protein is CASSVEGAGMNTEAFF. The CDR3 DNA reads as TGTGCCAGCAGTGTCGAGGGGGCAGGGATGAACACTGAAGCTTTCTTT.